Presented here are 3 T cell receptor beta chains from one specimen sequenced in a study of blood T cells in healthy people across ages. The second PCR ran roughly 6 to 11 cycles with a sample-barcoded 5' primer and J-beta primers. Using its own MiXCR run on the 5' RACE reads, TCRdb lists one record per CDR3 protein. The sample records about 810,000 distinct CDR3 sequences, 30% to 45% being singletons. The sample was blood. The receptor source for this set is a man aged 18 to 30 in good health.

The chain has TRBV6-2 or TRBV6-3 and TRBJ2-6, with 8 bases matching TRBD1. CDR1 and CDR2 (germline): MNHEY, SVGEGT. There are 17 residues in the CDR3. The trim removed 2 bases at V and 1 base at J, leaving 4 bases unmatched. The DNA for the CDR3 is TGTGCCAGCAGTTACCGGACAGGGAGATCTGGGGCCAACGTCCTGACTTTC. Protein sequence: CASSYRTGRSGANVLTF.

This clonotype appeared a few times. The CDR3 DNA follows: TGCAGCGTTGAAGATCTGCGGGGAGGGGATGCTGGCTACACCTTC. This encodes CSVEDLRGGDAGYTF. The rearrangement uses TRBV29-1 and TRBJ1-2; tentative D call: TRBD1 (5 bases). Between the trimmed V and J ends, which lost 0 bases and 7 bases, there was a span of 18 bases. This CDR3 has 15 amino acids. The germline V gene has CDR1 SQVTM and CDR2 ANQGSEA. The full variable domain, completed using reference TRBV29-1 and TRBJ1-2, is SAVISQKPSRDICQRGTSLTIQCQVDSQVTMMFWYRQQPGQSLTLIATANQGSEATYESGFVIDKFPISRPNLTFSTLTVSNMSPEDSSIYLCSVEDLRGGDAGYTFGSGTRLTVV.

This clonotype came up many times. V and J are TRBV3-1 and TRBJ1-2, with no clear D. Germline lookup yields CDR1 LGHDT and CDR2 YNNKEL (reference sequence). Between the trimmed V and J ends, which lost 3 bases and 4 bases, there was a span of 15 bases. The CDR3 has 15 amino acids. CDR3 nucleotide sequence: TGTGCCAGCAGCCATACACCGGCGGGGTCCTATGGCTACACCTTC. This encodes CASSHTPAGSYGYTF.